The 20 T cell receptor beta chains below come from one sample, sequenced in a study of T cell repertoires in cytomegalovirus infection. One entry per CDR3 protein, called by TCRdb with MiXCR from the reads. This table has about 920,000 distinct CDR3 sequences, about 33% appearing once. These receptors have no identified antigens. The material sequenced was cultured CD8+ T cells from PBMCs, taken from culture after CMV antigen stimulation. All receptors come from a human donor in good health (CMV status not recorded). Some clones in this sample may be carry-over from other donors' samples.

The J gene is TRBJ1-2, the V gene TRBV29-1, with D tentatively TRBD1 (5 bases). CDR3 length: 12 residues. Trimming shortened V by 8 bases and J by 8 bases, and 18 bases separated the two germline ends. Germline CDR1 SQVTM, CDR2 ANQGSEA. The CDR3: CSINRDGRGYTF. Here the CDR3 DNA reads TGCAGCATCAACCGGGACGGTCGAGGCTACACCTTC.

The chain joins TRBV7-9 to TRBJ1-1; no reliable D call. V lost 2 bases and J lost 7, with 8 bases in between. This CDR3 is built from 12 residues. In germline, CDR1 is SEHNR, CDR2 FQNEAQ (reference sequence). In nucleotides, the CDR3 is TGTGCCAGCAGCTTAAACCGGATTGAAGCTTTCTTT. Its protein product is CASSLNRIEAFF.

This clonotype has a handful of counts. The chain has TRBV7-6 and TRBJ2-5; possible D gene TRBD2, 5 bases. CDR1 is SGHVS, CDR2 FNYEAQ, per germline. Trimming removed 3 bases from V and 2 bases from J, with 10 bases in between. The CDR3 extends over 14 amino acids. CDR3 sequence: CASSLRVYQETQYF. For the CDR3, the DNA is TGTGCCAGCAGCTTGAGGGTCTATCAAGAGACCCAGTACTTC. The entire variable domain, with the rest obtained from reference TRBV7-6 and TRBJ2-5, is as follows: GAGVSQSPRYKVTKRGQDVALRCDPISGHVSLYWYRQALGQGPEFLTYFNYEAQQDKSGLPNDRFSAERPEGSISTLTIQRTEQRDSAMYRCASSLRVYQETQYFGPGTRLLVL.

This clonotype was seen at least ten times. The chain links TRBV7-3 to TRBJ2-2; no clear D gene. Germline CDR1 is SGHTA and CDR2 is FQGTGA. Deletions cut 1 base from V and 0 bases from J, with 15 bases between. CDR3 length equals 18 residues. The CDR3: CASSLILGLPANTGELFF. The CDR3 DNA reads TGTGCCAGCAGCTTAATTCTAGGTCTGCCCGCGAACACCGGGGAGCTGTTTTTT.

The gene calls are TRBV6-6 and TRBJ2-1; D is perhaps TRBD1 or TRBD2 (6 bases each). V was shortened by 7 bases and J by 4 bases, with 20 bases between the two germline ends. Looked up from germline, CDR1 is MNHNY and CDR2 is SVGAGI (reference sequence). The CDR3 has 16 residues. CDR3 loop: CASIPGLGGSYNEQFF. The CDR3 nucleotides are TGTGCCAGCATTCCCGGTCTAGGGGGGTCTTACAATGAGCAGTTCTTC.

In this sample, this clonotype turned up many times. The rearrangement uses TRBV7-6 and TRBJ1-3, with TRBD1 as a possible D gene (5 bases). CDR1 and CDR2 (germline): SGHVS, FNYEAQ. The CDR3 length is 17 residues. The V end lost 3 bases, the J end lost 0 bases, and 15 bases lay between the germline ends. The CDR3 DNA is TGTGCCAGCAGCTTGTCTAGGGGCTATTCCTCTGGAAACACCATATATTTT. Protein sequence: CASSLSRGYSSGNTIYF.

The chain is built from TRBV27 and TRBJ2-6; TRBD2 is a possible D gene (7 bases). Per germline, CDR1 MNHEY and CDR2 SMNVEV (reference sequence). Trimming cost V 5 bases and J 0 bases, with 14 bases left between them. The CDR3 has 17 residues. This CDR3 reads CASSPRGASSGANVLTF. The DNA of the CDR3 is TGTGCCAGCAGTCCCCGGGGGGCCTCCTCTGGGGCCAACGTCCTGACTTTC.

The chain combines TRBV10-3 with TRBJ2-5; either TRBD1 or TRBD2 may supply D (5 bases each). Per the germline V gene, CDR1 is ENHRY and CDR2 is SYGVKD. Deletions cut 2 bases from V and 4 bases from J, with 17 bases between. This CDR3 is 16 amino acids long. Here the CDR3 DNA reads TGTGCCATCAGTGAGACTGATGGGGGTATGGGAGAGACCCAGTACTTC. Its protein is CAISETDGGMGETQYF.

This clonotype has ten or more counts. The CDR3 region is CASSQLRSDYYNEQFF. As DNA, the CDR3 is TGTGCCAGCAGCCAGTTGAGGTCAGATTACTACAATGAGCAGTTCTTC. This chain connects TRBV7-2 to TRBJ2-1; no firm D call. Trimming removed 5 bases at V and 3 bases at J, with 17 bases between. Germline lookup yields CDR1 SGHTA and CDR2 FQGNSA. This CDR3 comprises 16 residues.

This clonotype was picked up a small number of times. This chain joins TRBV12-3 or TRBV12-4 and TRBJ2-1; 7 nucleotides line up with TRBD2. The J segment lost 4 bases and the V segment lost 5 bases, leaving 11 bases of the junction unmatched. This CDR3 spans 16 amino acids. This CDR3 reads CASSPAFGTKYNEQFF. In DNA form, the CDR3 reads TGTGCCAGCAGTCCAGCTTTCGGGACTAAGTACAATGAGCAGTTCTTC.

The chain couples TRBV7-6 to TRBJ1-5; 9 positions match TRBD1. CDR1 and CDR2 (germline): SGHVS, FNYEAQ. Trimming took 5 bases from V and 11 from J; bases not matched to a gene: 16. CDR3 length: 16 residues. The CDR3 DNA reads TGTGCCAGCAGCACAACCGGGACAGGGTCTTTATTGACCCAGCATTTT. Translation: CASSTTGTGSLLTQHF.

This sequence joins TRBV6-5 and TRBJ2-2; D perhaps matches TRBD2 (5 bases). V was trimmed by 5 bases and J by 5 bases, leaving 9 bases between them. The CDR3 runs 13 residues. Germline CDR1 MNHEY, CDR2 SVGAGI. CDR3: CASSGGGTGELFF. CDR3 DNA sequence: TGTGCCAGCAGTGGTGGCGGGACCGGGGAGCTGTTTTTT.

This clonotype was seen at least ten times. This chain uses TRBV6-2 or TRBV6-3 with TRBJ2-1, with D perhaps assigned TRBD1 or TRBD2 (5 bases each). The V gene's germline CDR1 is MNHEY and CDR2 SVGEGT. The CDR3 is made up of 18 amino acids. V lost 3 bases and J 1 base, leaving 19 bases between the germline ends. Here the CDR3 reads CASSYEGHELLSYNEQFF. The CDR3 DNA is TGTGCCAGCAGTTATGAGGGGCATGAACTCCTATCCTACAATGAGCAGTTCTTC.

This chain connects TRBV2 to TRBJ2-7; D perhaps matches TRBD1 (5 bases). CDR1 and CDR2 from the germline V gene are SNHLY and FYNNEI. V lost 3 bases and J lost 4, with 10 bases in between. The length of the CDR3 is 13 residues. The CDR3 nucleotides are TGTGCCAGCAGTGATGGACATCGTTACGAGCAGTACTTC. This sequence encodes CASSDGHRYEQYF.

The gene calls are TRBV2 and TRBJ1-1; the match to TRBD1 covers 8 bases. The CDR3 contains 16 residues. Per the germline V gene, CDR1 is SNHLY and CDR2 is FYNNEI. Germline trimming cut 1 base from V and 5 bases from J; bases unmatched to any gene: 9. Written as DNA, the CDR3 is TGTGCCAGCAGTGAAGTGGGGACAGGATCGGGAACTGAAGCTTTCTTT. This codes for CASSEVGTGSGTEAFF.

The chain carries TRBV10-3 and TRBJ2-2; TRBD2 is a possible D gene (5 bases). Germline values: CDR1 ENHRY, CDR2 SYGVKD. This CDR3 comprises 17 residues. Trimming left V 3 bases short and J 3 bases short, with 17 bases between. The CDR3 DNA sequence: TGTGCCATCAGTGAAAGTCTCTTGGGAGAGGACACCGGGGAGCTGTTTTTT. This encodes CAISESLLGEDTGELFF.

The chain uses TRBV6-1 and TRBJ2-7; D unresolved. Trimming took 1 base from V and 0 from J, leaving 10 bases between them. Germline V gene sequence: CDR1 MNHNS, CDR2 SASEGT. The length of the CDR3 is 15 residues. The CDR3 bases are TGTGCCAGCAGTGAAGAAAAAAACTTCTCCTACGAGCAGTACTTC. This translates into CASSEEKNFSYEQYF.

The chain uses TRBV15 and TRBJ2-2, with D possibly called TRBD1 or TRBD2 (5 bases each). Germline values: CDR1 LNHNV, CDR2 YYDKDF (reference sequence). The V and J ends lost 4 bases and 2 bases respectively, with 17 bases between them. This CDR3 contains 17 residues. DNA for the CDR3: TGTGCCACCAGCACCATCTCCGGGACGGTAAACACCGGGGAGCTGTTTTTT. This codes for CATSTISGTVNTGELFF.

The V and J genes are TRBV7-9 and TRBJ2-7; 7 nucleotides align to TRBD2. V trimming: 3 bases; J trimming: 4 bases; junction bases outside the gene matches: 9. In germline, CDR1 is SEHNR, CDR2 FQNEAQ (reference sequence). The CDR3 has 15 residues. CDR3 protein: CASSFSGTTPYEQYF. The CDR3 DNA follows: TGTGCCAGCAGCTTCAGCGGGACGACCCCGTACGAGCAGTACTTC.

The chain recombines TRBV7-9 with TRBJ2-1; TRBD2 aligns across 10 bases. The germline gives CDR1 SEHNR, CDR2 FQNEAQ (reference sequence). CDR3 length equals 17 residues. The trim removed 4 bases at V and 1 base at J, leaving 7 bases unmatched. The CDR3 spells CASSSLTSGLSYNEQFF. The CDR3 nucleotides read TGTGCCAGCAGCTCCCTGACTAGCGGGTTGTCCTACAATGAGCAGTTCTTC.